The 20 T cell receptor beta chains below come from one sample, sequenced in a study of Ad26.COV2.S vaccination and SARS-CoV-2 variants. Sequencing used immunoSEQ multiplex PCR; TCRdb keeps in-frame clones, though not all of them. Here the sample spans some 270,000 clones, 87% being singletons. Regarding treatment: about 20 received Ad26.COV2.S at low or high dose, single or two shots; about five received placebo; per-sample allocation not given. Sampling happened 63 days after the first vaccine or placebo injection. The sample here was peripheral blood, taken in a trial of Ad26.COV2.S vaccine versus placebo. These receptors were obtained from a person aged 18-60 years who received the Ad26.COV2.S COVID-19 vaccine or a placebo.

This rearrangement joins TRBV7-3 to TRBJ1-1, with 8 bases fitting TRBD1. CDR3 length equals 15 residues. J was trimmed by 5 bases and V by 4 bases; bases with no gene match: 9. Germline V CDR1 and CDR2: SGHTA, FQGTGA. CDR3 region: CASSSDRGTVTEAFF. The CDR3 DNA reads TGTGCCAGCAGCTCTGACAGGGGAACGGTTACTGAAGCTTTCTTT.

The chain couples TRBV5-4 to TRBJ1-4; 10 bases are shared with TRBD1. This CDR3 comprises 14 residues. The germline CDR1 and CDR2 sequences are SGHNT and YYREEE (reference sequence). With 4 bases clipped from V and 7 bases from J, the junction kept 4 bases outside the gene matches. CDR3 loop: CASSSGQGGEKLFF. The CDR3 bases are TGTGCCAGCAGCAGTGGACAGGGGGGTGAAAAACTGTTTTTT.

V usage is TRBV5-4 and J usage is TRBJ1-1; D perhaps matches TRBD1 (6 bases). Between the trimmed V and J ends, which lost 9 bases and 5 bases, there was a span of 17 bases. CDR3 length: 13 amino acids. Germline V gene lookup returns CDR1 SGHNT and CDR2 YYREEE (reference sequence). CDR3 bases: TGTGCCACTGGGGGGGCAGATTTTACTGAAGCTTTCTTT. Amino acids: CATGGADFTEAFF.

The chain uses TRBV5-4 and TRBJ2-1; 12 nucleotides agree with TRBD2. CDR3 length: 17 amino acids. With V trimmed by 4 bases and J by 0 bases, 5 bases remained unmatched. Germline V gene data show CDR1 as SGHNT and CDR2 as YYREEE (reference sequence). CDR3 in amino acids: CASSLVTSGSSYNEQFF. Here the CDR3 DNA reads TGTGCCAGCAGCCTAGTGACTAGCGGGAGCTCCTACAATGAGCAGTTCTTC.

The chain couples TRBV21-1 to TRBJ2-3; TRBD1 reflects the table's D call only, with no check against the DNA. TRBV21-1 is deemed a pseudogene. The CDR3 loop spans 16 amino acids. This CDR3 is CASSVRDRGARDTQYF. DNA of the CDR3: TGTGCCAGCAGCGTCCGCGACAGGGGGGCTCGGGATACGCAGTATTTT.

This clone was counted once. V is TRBV19 and J is TRBJ1-2; 7 bases line up with TRBD1. With V trimmed by 5 bases and J by 0 bases, 6 bases remained unmatched. The CDR3 totals 15 residues. Germline loops: CDR1 LNHDA, CDR2 SQIVND (reference sequence). CDR3: CASSPRQGANYGYTF. The CDR3 DNA reads as TGTGCCAGTAGTCCTCGACAGGGAGCTAACTATGGCTACACCTTC.

The chain has TRBV9 and TRBJ2-7; 9 bases are shared with TRBD1. J lost 4 bases, V lost 1 base, and 6 bases had no gene match. From germline, CDR1 is SGDLS and CDR2 YYNGEE. The CDR3 runs to 15 residues. For the CDR3, the DNA is TGTGCCAGCAGCGTAACCGGGACAGGGCTATACGAGCAGTACTTC. Translating gives CASSVTGTGLYEQYF.

The rearrangement joins TRBV4-1 to TRBJ2-1, with D perhaps matching TRBD1 or TRBD2 (5 bases each). CDR1 is MGHRA and CDR2 is YSYEKL in the germline V gene. Trimming pared 0 bases from V and 7 bases from J, leaving 16 bases between. The CDR3 totals 16 residues. The CDR3, as DNA: TGCGCCAGCAGCCAAGAGGGGCTAGAGCGGAGGAATGAGCAGTTCTTC. The encoded protein is CASSQEGLERRNEQFF.

This clone appeared a single time. The chain uses TRBV6-1 and TRBJ1-5; D might be TRBD1 (5 bases). Germline lookup yields CDR1 MNHNS and CDR2 SASEGT. V lost 2 bases and J lost 8, with 16 bases in between. The length of the CDR3 is 15 residues. CDR3 sequence reads: CASSELWGVIKPQHF. The DNA for the CDR3 is TGTGCCAGCAGTGAACTTTGGGGGGTAATCAAGCCCCAGCATTTT.

The chain carries TRBV6-1 and TRBJ2-6, with D hard to call. The ends were cut back, 2 bases at V and 1 base at J, with 3 bases in the middle. The germline V gene encodes CDR1 MNHNS and CDR2 SASEGT. The CDR3 spans 14 residues. For the CDR3, the DNA is TGTGCCAGCAGTGAATCGTCTGGGGCCAACGTCCTGACTTTC. It specifies CASSESSGANVLTF.

The chain employs TRBV4-3 and TRBJ2-3; TRBD1 might be the D (6 bases). The CDR3 totals 18 residues. CDR1 and CDR2 (germline): LGHNA, YSLEER. The V gene lost 2 bases and the J gene lost 2 bases, with 20 bases spanning the gap. CDR3 nucleotides: TGCGCCAGCAGCCAACGGGACACCTATACCGATTTCACAGATACGCAGTATTTT. Its translation is CASSQRDTYTDFTDTQYF.

This sequence joins TRBV15 and TRBJ1-4; D is unclear. The germline V and J ends were trimmed by 0 bases and 10 bases, with 9 bases remaining between them. Germline V gene sequence: CDR1 LNHNV, CDR2 YYDKDF (reference sequence). The CDR3 is made up of 13 amino acids. In DNA, the CDR3 is TGTGCCACCAGCAGAGAGGCAGGAGGAAAACTGTTTTTT. Residues: CATSREAGGKLFF.

The V gene is TRBV4-3, the J gene TRBJ2-5; D gene ambiguous. The germline gives CDR1 LGHNA, CDR2 YSLEER. Between the trimmed V and J ends, which lost 4 bases and 5 bases, there was a span of 11 bases. The CDR3 is 13 residues long. The DNA for the CDR3 is TGCGCCAGCAGCCGGACCTACGGGGAGACCCAGTACTTC. It specifies CASSRTYGETQYF.

J is TRBJ1-3 and V is TRBV9; D ambiguous. V shed 1 base and J shed 1 base, with 12 bases lying between them. From germline, CDR1 is SGDLS and CDR2 YYNGEE. The CDR3 is 16 residues long. The CDR3 sequence is CASSVLGPVSGNTIYF. The CDR3 region has the DNA TGTGCCAGCAGCGTACTCGGCCCAGTGTCTGGAAACACCATATATTTT.

The V and J genes are TRBV19 and TRBJ2-1; the match to TRBD2 covers 13 bases. V gave up 4 bases and J gave up 14 bases; unmatched junction bases: 8. Germline V gene sequence: CDR1 LNHDA, CDR2 SQIVND (reference sequence). The CDR3 has 14 amino acids. CDR3 coding DNA: TGTGCCAGTAGTACCGGGACTAGCGGGACCCGGGAGTTCTTC. Translating it yields CASSTGTSGTREFF.

The CDR3 nucleotides read TGTGCCAGCAGCCGGGACGGACTGCCCGGGGACACTGAAGCTTTCTTT. Protein sequence: CASSRDGLPGDTEAFF. The chain couples TRBV3-1 (or the pseudogene TRBV3-2) to TRBJ1-1, with a tentative D call TRBD1 (5 bases). Trimming removed 4 bases from V and 3 bases from J, with 18 bases in between. Germline V gene lookup returns CDR1 LGHDT and CDR2 YNNKEL (reference sequence). The CDR3 totals 16 residues.

In its sample, this clone was seen a few times. The genes are TRBV6-1 and TRBJ1-2; TRBD1 agrees at 7 bases. CDR1 and CDR2 (germline): MNHNS, SASEGT. The CDR3 is 13 amino acids. The V segment lost 9 bases and the J segment 2 bases; nucleotides outside the gene matches: 6. The CDR3: CASRQGGNYGYTF. As DNA, the CDR3 is TGTGCCAGTCGACAGGGAGGGAACTATGGCTACACCTTC.

The chain has TRBV20-1 and TRBJ2-7, with D possibly being TRBD1 (6 bases). Germline lookup yields CDR1 DFQATT and CDR2 SNEGSKA (reference sequence). The CDR3 runs to 12 residues. With 3 bases removed from V and 7 bases from J, the gap between germline ends came to 13 bases. The DNA of the CDR3 is TGCAGTGCTAGTCAGGGGCAGGGAGAGCAGTACTTC. Its translation: CSASQGQGEQYF.

The chain is built from TRBV7-9 and TRBJ2-3; D remains ambiguous. The V gene's germline CDR1 is SEHNR and CDR2 FQNEAQ (reference sequence). V was clipped by 5 bases and J by 0 bases, with 6 bases between them. The CDR3 is made up of 13 amino acids. CDR3 in amino acids: CASSMYSTDTQYF. The CDR3 nucleotides are TGTGCCAGCAGCATGTACAGCACAGATACGCAGTATTTT.

This clone was seen a few times. The chain uses TRBV4-1 and TRBJ2-7; a weak D match, TRBD2 (5 bases). V was cut by 3 bases and J by 4 bases, with 10 bases left in between. The CDR3 extends over 13 amino acids. The germline V gene has CDR1 MGHRA and CDR2 YSYEKL. The CDR3 sequence is CASSQADSYEQYF. The CDR3 bases are TGCGCCAGCAGCCAGGCGGACTCGTACGAGCAGTACTTC.